Sequencing of this T cell receptor (beta chain) was carried out in a study of beta chain features in type 1 diabetes. Study results and caveats: PCR might show a preference for shorter templates, equally across patients and controls. When Type 1 diabetes patients were examined, their TCRB CDR3s proved moderately but significantly shorter in all four CD4+ subsets.

Sequencing targeted expressed TCRB transcripts, as all isolated RNA had been reverse transcribed. About 3.6 million reads per sample on average were obtained from naive, central memory and regulatory T cell samples. TCRdb's table, derived via immunoSEQ multiplex PCR, lists solely in-frame clones and lacks some. The table records about 160,000 clones, around 8% of them present only once. V lost 5 bases and J 1 base, leaving 11 bases between the germline ends. The CDR3 covers 14 residues. The germline CDR1 and CDR2 sequences are KGHSH and LQKENI. This clone was found a few times. What it recognizes is unknown.

The sequenced material came from central memory CD4+ T cells from blood. The chain couples TRBV18 to TRBJ2-5; D is perhaps TRBD1 (6 bases). This sequence was found in a woman between 40 and 50 years old with type 1 diabetes. CDR3 loop: CASSTRQAQETQYF. DNA of the CDR3: TGTGCCAGCTCAACCCGACAGGCCCAAGAGACCCAGTACTTC.